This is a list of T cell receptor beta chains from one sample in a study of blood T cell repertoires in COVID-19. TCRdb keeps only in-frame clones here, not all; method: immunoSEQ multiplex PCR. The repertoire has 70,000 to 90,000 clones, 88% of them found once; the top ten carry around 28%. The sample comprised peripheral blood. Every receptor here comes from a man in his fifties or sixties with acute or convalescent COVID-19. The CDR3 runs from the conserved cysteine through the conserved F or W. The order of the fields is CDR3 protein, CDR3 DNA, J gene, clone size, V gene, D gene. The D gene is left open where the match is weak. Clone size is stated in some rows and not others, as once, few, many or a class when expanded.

cdr3_aa: CASSWEIHEQFF
cdr3_nt: TGTGCCAGCAGTTGGGAGATCCATGAGCAGTTCTTC
j_call: TRBJ2-1
clone_size: .
v_call: TRBV6-2/TRBV6-3
d_call: .

cdr3_aa: CASSRVGRRVETQYF
cdr3_nt: TGTGCCAGCAGCCGTGTGGGAAGGAGGGTAGAGACCCAGTACTTC
j_call: TRBJ2-5
clone_size: .
v_call: TRBV14
d_call: .

cdr3_aa: CASTFSGGASETQYF
cdr3_nt: TGTGCCAGCACTTTTAGCGGGGGCGCTTCGGAGACCCAGTACTTC
j_call: TRBJ2-5
clone_size: .
v_call: TRBV6-5
d_call: TRBD2

cdr3_aa: CASRRPPGRGVDGYTF
cdr3_nt: TGTGCAAGTCGCCGCCCCCCCGGGAGAGGGGTGGATGGCTACACCTTC
j_call: TRBJ1-2
clone_size: .
v_call: TRBV12-2
d_call: .

cdr3_aa: CASSVGTRSETQYF
cdr3_nt: TGTGCCAGCAGCGTGGGGACTAGGTCAGAGACCCAGTACTTC
j_call: TRBJ2-5
clone_size: .
v_call: TRBV9
d_call: TRBD2

cdr3_aa: CASSEAGGNTDTQYF
cdr3_nt: TGCGCCAGCAGTGAGGCCGGGGGGAACACAGATACGCAGTATTTT
j_call: TRBJ2-3
clone_size: .
v_call: TRBV10-1
d_call: TRBD2

cdr3_aa: CASSSSGFMNTEAFF
cdr3_nt: TGTGCCAGCAGCTCCTCGGGATTTATGAACACTGAAGCTTTCTTT
j_call: TRBJ1-1
clone_size: once
v_call: TRBV28
d_call: .

cdr3_aa: CASSLGQNNYGYTF
cdr3_nt: TGCGCCAGCAGCTTGGGTCAGAATAACTATGGCTACACCTTC
j_call: TRBJ1-2
clone_size: once
v_call: TRBV5-1
d_call: .

cdr3_aa: CASKQGGGETQYF
cdr3_nt: TGTGCCAGCAAACAGGGGGGCGGCGAGACCCAGTACTTC
j_call: TRBJ2-5
clone_size: once
v_call: TRBV12-3/TRBV12-4
d_call: TRBD1

cdr3_aa: CASSLTSQPCTF
cdr3_nt: TGTGCCAGCAGCTTAACATCACAGCCCTGCACCTTC
j_call: TRBJ1-2
clone_size: .
v_call: TRBV7-3
d_call: .